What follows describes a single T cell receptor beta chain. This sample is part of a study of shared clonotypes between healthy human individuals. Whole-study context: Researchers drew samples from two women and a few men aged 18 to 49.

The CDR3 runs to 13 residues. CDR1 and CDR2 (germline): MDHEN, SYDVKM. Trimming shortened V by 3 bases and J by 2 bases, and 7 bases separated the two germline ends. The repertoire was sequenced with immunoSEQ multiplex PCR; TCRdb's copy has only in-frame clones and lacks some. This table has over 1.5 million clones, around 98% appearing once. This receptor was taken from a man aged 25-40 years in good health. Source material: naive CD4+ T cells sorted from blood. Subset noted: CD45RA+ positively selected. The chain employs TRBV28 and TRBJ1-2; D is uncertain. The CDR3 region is CASSFSQNYGYTF. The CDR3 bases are TGTGCCAGCAGTTTTAGTCAGAACTATGGCTACACCTTC.